This T cell receptor beta chain was sequenced in a study of blood T cells in healthy people across ages. This CDR3 has 15 amino acids. Germline lookup yields CDR1 SQVTM and CDR2 ANQGSEA. The trim removed 1 base at V and 5 bases at J, leaving 9 bases unmatched. The study's findings and limits: Lack of knowledge of donor CMV status possibly confounded expanded clonotype changes. Diversity of TCR beta per million T cells declined in a roughly linear way with age.

A second PCR, run for roughly 7 to 12 cycles, used a sample-barcoded 5' primer plus a J-beta primer mix. The template-switch adaptor was a 5' adaptor with 12 random nucleotides. It tagged each cDNA molecule. One entry per CDR3 protein, called by TCRdb with MiXCR from the 5' RACE reads. This table has approximately 1.5 million distinct CDR3 sequences, around 35% appearing once. This clonotype was seen a few times. Antigen specificity is unknown. The rearrangement joins TRBV29-1 to TRBJ2-5; 8 bases agree with TRBD2. The clonotype comes from a woman under 40 in good health. Sequenced: blood. CDR3 coding DNA: TGCAGCGTTGAAGTAGGAGCGGGGGCGGGGGAGACCCAGTACTTC. Residues: CSVEVGAGAGETQYF.